The 23 T cell receptor beta chains presented below share a single source sample, sequenced in a study of T-cell memory formation after mild COVID-19 (dated by TCRdb to the early 2020s). Library preparation used 5' RACE. Sequenced on an Illumina NovaSeq 6000. The public reads were reprocessed in TCRdb via fastp at Q25 and MiXCR, keeping in-frame beta chains. Records with the same CDR3 protein are collapsed into one entry carrying the most frequent genes and DNA. The sample includes 250,000 to 400,000 distinct CDR3 sequences, with roughly an eighth observed a single time. The top ten clonotypes cover 21% of the sample. Sequencing was performed on PBMCs or a T cell subset sorted from them (not recorded which). All receptors derive from a man younger than 35 who had mild COVID-19 (a few samples of this study predate the infection). The sample titles of this study are shuffled in the database, so cell type and time point are left out; the donor was told from shared clones.

The CDR3 protein is CATSDRERETQYF. The DNA of the CDR3 is TGTGCCACCAGCGACAGGGAGAGGGAGACCCAGTACTTC. J is TRBJ2-5 and V is TRBV15, with 7 bases matching TRBD1. The CDR3 is 13 residues long. Germline CDR1 LNHNV, CDR2 YYDKDF (reference sequence). The V and J ends lost 5 bases and 5 bases, in that order; junction bases with no gene match: 5.

The sample holds a few counts of this clonotype. A much larger clone differs by one base, so this may be a read error. The genes are TRBV7-2 and TRBJ1-1, with D unclear. CDR3 length: 13 residues. CDR1 SGHTA and CDR2 FQGNSA come from the germline V gene. Trimming took 3 bases from V and 1 from J, leaving 6 bases between them. For the CDR3, the DNA is TGTGCCAGCAGCTTCTACGGGAACACTGAAGCTTTCTTT. It codes for CASSFYGNTEAFF.

This clonotype has only a few counts. V is TRBV6-2 or TRBV6-3 and J is TRBJ2-7, with D hard to call. The CDR3 contains 13 residues. V gave up 2 bases and J gave up 8 bases, with 13 bases separating them. CDR1 is MNHEY and CDR2 is SVGEGT in the germline V gene. CDR3 nucleotides: TGTGCCAGCAGTTACCACGGAGACCAGCAGCAGTACGTC. Translation: CASSYHGDQQQYV.

This clonotype was seen many times. The genes are TRBV25-1 and TRBJ1-4; D remains unclear. CDR3 length equals 12 residues. Germline assignment: CDR1 MGHDK and CDR2 SYGVNS. Trimming pared 3 bases from V and 10 bases from J, leaving 9 bases between. CDR3 residues: CASSDASGKLFF. CDR3 nucleotide sequence: TGTGCCAGCAGTGATGCATCTGGAAAACTGTTTTTT.

Only a few counts were recorded for this clonotype. The V gene is TRBV6-1, the J gene TRBJ1-3; D is unresolved. The CDR3 extends over 12 amino acids. V was shortened by 9 bases and J by 7 bases, with 13 bases between the two germline ends. The germline V gene has CDR1 MNHNS and CDR2 SASEGT. The CDR3 here is CASNWERNTIYF. CDR3 DNA sequence: TGTGCCAGTAATTGGGAGAGGAACACCATATATTTT.

In this sample, this clonotype turned up a few times. V usage is TRBV20-1 and J usage is TRBJ2-2, with 9 bases aligning to TRBD2. The CDR3 length is 16 residues. Germline-derived CDR1 and CDR2 are DFQATT and SNEGSKA (reference sequence). The ends lost 5 bases at V and 4 bases at J; junction bases unmatched: 11. CDR3 bases: TGCAGTGCTGGAAAGCGGGGGGATACTTTCACCGGGGAGCTGTTTTTT. Protein sequence: CSAGKRGDTFTGELFF.

This rearrangement joins TRBV9 to TRBJ2-2; 7 bases map to TRBD2. Germline V gene data show CDR1 as SGDLS and CDR2 as YYNGEE. Germline trimming cut 4 bases from V and 5 bases from J; bases unmatched to any gene: 5. The CDR3 has 14 amino acids. CDR3: CASSRGGGTGELFF. CDR3 nucleotide sequence: TGTGCCAGCAGCCGTGGCGGGGGTACCGGGGAGCTGTTTTTT. The variable domain in full, with the rest retrieved from reference TRBV9 and TRBJ2-2, is DSGVTQTPKHLITATGQRVTLRCSPRSGDLSVYWYQQSLDQGLQFLIQYYNGEERAKGNILERFSAQQFPDLHSELNLSSLELGDSALYFCASSRGGGTGELFFGEGSRLTVL.

The chain is built from TRBV4-2 and TRBJ2-7; TRBD2 might be the D (6 bases). CDR3 length: 15 amino acids. CDR1 is LGHNA and CDR2 is YNFKEQ in the germline V gene. V was shortened by 3 bases and J by 0 bases, with 12 bases between the two germline ends. CDR3 sequence reads: CASSQGGVSSYEQYF. In nucleotides, the CDR3 is TGTGCCAGCAGCCAGGGCGGGGTAAGCTCCTACGAGCAGTACTTC.

This clonotype was counted a few times. The chain carries TRBV12-3 or TRBV12-4 and TRBJ1-4; D may be TRBD1 (6 bases). V lost 6 bases and J 5 bases, leaving 10 bases between the germline ends. The CDR3 has 13 residues. CDR3 in amino acids: CASRRTENEKLFF. The CDR3 DNA reads as TGTGCCAGCAGAAGGACAGAGAATGAAAAACTGTTTTTT.

The chain recombines TRBV9 with TRBJ2-1; perhaps TRBD2 as D (5 bases). Trimming took 0 bases from V and 9 from J, leaving 10 bases between them. Germline CDR1 is SGDLS and CDR2 is YYNGEE. The CDR3 is 13 residues long. Here the CDR3 DNA reads TGTGCCAGCAGCGTAGTTTCCGCGGGTGAGCAGTTCTTC. As protein: CASSVVSAGEQFF.

This clonotype showed up just a few times. An end of the junction differs from the germline gene, which may be a read error. This chain links TRBV14 with TRBJ2-2; 8 nucleotides align to TRBD1. In germline, CDR1 is SGHDN, CDR2 FVKESK. The CDR3 extends over 13 amino acids. The CDR3 bases are TGTGCCAGCAGCCAAGTAACGGAGGGACAGGTGATTTTT. Amino acid sequence: CASSQVTEGQVIF.

This clonotype was counted only a few times. J is TRBJ1-2 and V is TRBV20-1; D is unclear. The ends were cut back, 5 bases at V and 1 base at J, with 11 bases in the middle. Germline assignment: CDR1 DFQATT and CDR2 SNEGSKA (reference sequence). The CDR3 contains 13 residues. For the CDR3, the DNA is TGCAGTGCTTTGCCGGGTCTTAACTATGGCTACACCTTC. As protein: CSALPGLNYGYTF.

This sequence joins TRBV11-1 and TRBJ2-2; D gene ambiguous. The CDR3 extends over 14 amino acids. V gave up 6 bases and J gave up 3 bases, with 11 bases separating them. Germline assignment: CDR1 SGHAT and CDR2 FQDESV (reference sequence). Written as DNA, the CDR3 is TGTGCCAGCAGTAGGGAATGGGACACCGGGGAGCTGTTTTTT. Protein sequence: CASSREWDTGELFF.

This clonotype was counted a few times. The chain uses TRBV10-1 and TRBJ2-3; TRBD2 aligns across 10 bases. The V gene end was trimmed by 3 bases and the J gene end by 2 bases; junction bases not matched to a gene: 2. CDR1 is WNHNN and CDR2 is SYGVQD in the germline V gene (reference sequence). This CDR3 is 15 amino acids long. CDR3 nucleotides: TGCGCCAGCAGTGATAGCGGGGGGCCCACAGATACGCAGTATTTT. Its protein is CASSDSGGPTDTQYF.

The table lists this clonotype with a few counts. The chain employs TRBV20-1 and TRBJ2-3; TRBD2 aligns across 8 bases. Per germline, CDR1 DFQATT and CDR2 SNEGSKA (reference sequence). The CDR3 sequence is 15 residues long. V trimming: 4 bases; J trimming: 1 base; junction bases outside the gene matches: 7. CDR3: CSAKAAAGGTDTQYF. The CDR3 region has the DNA TGCAGTGCTAAGGCGGCAGCGGGGGGCACAGATACGCAGTATTTT.

This clonotype was seen more than once but under ten times. V and J are TRBV19 and TRBJ1-5; maybe TRBD1 (5 bases). Germline CDR1 reads LNHDA; CDR2 reads SQIVND (reference sequence). The CDR3 is 14 residues long. V lost 11 bases, J lost 2 bases, and 16 bases lay in between. CDR3 amino acids: CASRGREGNQPQHF. The DNA for the CDR3 is TGTGCCTCAAGGGGCAGGGAAGGCAATCAGCCCCAGCATTTT. Filled out from reference TRBV19 and TRBJ1-5, the complete variable domain reads DGGITQSPKYLFRKEGQNVTLSCEQNLNHDAMYWYRQDPGQGLRLIYYSQIVNDFQKGDIAEGYSVSREKKESFPLTVTSAQKNPTAFYLCASRGREGNQPQHFGDGTRLSIL.

There are a few counts of this clonotype. The chain couples TRBV5-5 to TRBJ2-3; a weak D match, TRBD2 (6 bases). CDR1 and CDR2 from the germline V gene are SGHKS and YYEKEE (reference sequence). This CDR3 region has 14 residues. Trimming left V 4 bases short and J 0 bases short, with 9 bases between. The CDR3 region is CASSMGLSTDTQYF. Here the CDR3 DNA reads TGTGCCAGCAGCATGGGACTTAGCACAGATACGCAGTATTTT.

This clonotype was detected only a few times. The V gene is TRBV6-1, the J gene TRBJ2-5, with TRBD2 matching over 13 bases. CDR3 size: 16 residues. The V gene's germline CDR1 is MNHNS and CDR2 SASEGT. The trim removed 6 bases at V and 1 base at J, leaving 5 bases unmatched. CDR3 sequence reads: CASRRLAGGTQETQYF. CDR3 nucleotides: TGTGCCAGCAGGAGACTAGCGGGGGGAACCCAAGAGACCCAGTACTTC.

In its sample, this clonotype was seen a few times. V is TRBV7-9 and J is TRBJ1-2; D call uncertain. The CDR3 is 11 residues long. Per germline, CDR1 SEHNR and CDR2 FQNEAQ (reference sequence). V was trimmed by 1 base and J by 13 bases, leaving 10 bases between them. The CDR3 loop is CASSLGPLRTF. Written as DNA, the CDR3 is TGTGCCAGCAGCTTAGGCCCCCTGCGCACCTTC.

This chain uses TRBV6-5 with TRBJ1-1; weak D call: TRBD1 (6 bases). Germline-derived CDR1 and CDR2 are MNHEY and SVGAGI. The ends were cut back, 6 bases at V and 1 base at J, with 18 bases in the middle. The CDR3 consists of 16 residues. Written as DNA, the CDR3 is TGTGCCAGCAGGCTCTTGGGGCAGGGGTCGAACACTGAAGCTTTCTTT. Translating gives CASRLLGQGSNTEAFF.

This clonotype was recorded a few times. The V gene is TRBV3-1, the J gene TRBJ1-1; D is undetermined. This CDR3 comprises 13 residues. Germline loops: CDR1 LGHDT, CDR2 YNNKEL (reference sequence). V lost 2 bases and J 1 base, leaving 5 bases between the germline ends. The DNA of the CDR3 is TGTGCCAGCAGCCAACCAGCGAACACTGAAGCTTTCTTT. This translates into CASSQPANTEAFF.

The chain uses TRBV30 and TRBJ1-1; D is unclear. Trimming pared 2 bases from V and 0 bases from J, leaving 7 bases between. Germline V gene data show CDR1 as GTSNPN and CDR2 as SVGIG (reference sequence). The length of the CDR3 is 13 residues. Here the CDR3 reads CAWSYQVNTEAFF. The CDR3 bases are TGTGCCTGGAGTTATCAGGTGAACACTGAAGCTTTCTTT.

This clonotype appeared a few times. The chain has TRBV12-3 or TRBV12-4 and TRBJ1-2; TRBD1 matches at 12 bases. The CDR3 totals 14 residues. V lost 5 bases, J lost 7 bases, and 5 bases stayed unmatched. The CDR3 DNA reads as TGTGCCAGCAGTCGGGACAGGGGGCGCGGTGGCTACACCTTC. Translated: CASSRDRGRGGYTF.